The rows below give T cell receptor beta chains drawn from one sample of a study of T cells in Graves' hyperthyroidism and ophthalmopathy. TCRdb re-called the multiplex PCR reads through MiXCR, storing one row per CDR3 protein. The sample includes under 800,000 distinct CDR3 sequences, 14% of them seen just once. Input material: blood. Source of these receptors: a woman in her late teens or twenties with Graves' hyperthyroidism. Both conserved end residues are trimmed from each CDR3. Only some rows state a clone size, as once, few, many or a class for expanded clones.

J gene	clone size	V gene	CDR3 protein
TRBJ1-6	many	TRBV18	ASSPGTGTRPLH
TRBJ1-6	few	TRBV24-1	ATSETRNSPLH
TRBJ2-3	-	TRBV14	ASSRPRTSSDTQY
TRBJ1-5	few	TRBV4-2	ASRGSGNSNQPQH
TRBJ1-1	few	TRBV6-2/TRBV6-3	ASGGRLNTEAF
TRBJ2-3	-	TRBV24-1	ATSDPSGRTDTQY
TRBJ2-1	many	TRBV28	ASSSAPYNEQF
TRBJ2-5	few	TRBV7-9	ASSLRRLETQY
TRBJ2-1	many	TRBV3-1	ASSQEGLAPLF
TRBJ1-2	-	TRBV18	ASALRITEQVWA
TRBJ2-4	few	TRBV3-1	ASSGVQAKNIQY
TRBJ2-3	-	TRBV6-5	ASSYSSGLIRRATDTQY
TRBJ2-7	many	TRBV7-2	ASSFDRGAYEQY
TRBJ1-2	many	TRBV6-5	ASSYSPGNNYGYT
TRBJ2-5	few	TRBV9	ASSVGAQGAGETQY
TRBJ1-2	many	TRBV20-1	SASERGAGYGYT
TRBJ2-7	many	TRBV3-1	ASSLAGTRSREQY
TRBJ2-1	few	TRBV18	ASSTGTGRGEQF
TRBJ1-1	once	TRBV19	ASSLGGGSLMNTEAF
TRBJ1-2	many	TRBV18	ASSPSARNYGYT
TRBJ1-3	-	TRBV7-8	ASSFEASHSGNTIY
TRBJ1-2	many	TRBV7-8	ASSLVLAPANYGYT
TRBJ2-7	-	TRBV5-5	ASSFLTPEREQY
TRBJ2-4	many	TRBV13	ASSLFETDIQY
TRBJ2-1	few	TRBV30	AWSPDGLGQF
TRBJ1-1	-	TRBV7-7	ASSPRPGTEAF
TRBJ2-7	many	TRBV7-9	ASSLVGTGTYEQY
TRBJ1-1	many	TRBV28	ASSLGGRGTEAF
TRBJ2-7	many	TRBV20-1	SAMTGTGADEQY
TRBJ2-7	-	TRBV5-4	ASTMGTASVSGEQY
TRBJ1-1	many	TRBV5-1	ASSFTEGLNTEAF
TRBJ2-7	few	TRBV20-1	SARWDGPYEQY
TRBJ2-5	few	TRBV20-1	SARGGLTPRAQC
TRBJ2-7	-	TRBV7-9	ASSLASYTYEQY
TRBJ1-5	once	TRBV5-6	ASTRYIVQGQPQH
TRBJ1-2	many	TRBV6-1	ASSRGQGAPGYT
TRBJ2-7	-	TRBV14	ASSQQGKSYYEQY
TRBJ1-6	few	TRBV19	TSSLGPLQSHNSPLH
TRBJ2-1	many	TRBV20-1	SAPLMDEQF
TRBJ2-1	few	TRBV7-6	ASSPGTSGNRNEQF
TRBJ2-5	few	TRBV5-6	ASSTQITGTEETQY
TRBJ1-1	many	TRBV9	ASSVSLNTEAF
TRBJ2-5	-	TRBV12-3/TRBV12-4	ATRDPLRETQY
TRBJ2-7	many	TRBV7-9	ASNPGQGIHEQY
TRBJ1-6	-	TRBV20-1	SASRGDSPLH
TRBJ2-3	many	TRBV3-1	ASSQEGQYGFDTDTQY
TRBJ2-1	-	TRBV29-1	SVMGLAGEGSYNEQF
TRBJ2-2	-	TRBV11-2	ASSSRGGSGGGELF
TRBJ1-5	few	TRBV19	ASSIGTGRGVQPQH
TRBJ2-1	many	TRBV7-2	ASSPSERVDEQF
TRBJ2-1	many	TRBV18	ASSPTNYNEQF
TRBJ2-2	few	TRBV7-2	ASSLARGRRGGELF
TRBJ2-1	few	TRBV30	AWILKQGANEQF
TRBJ2-5	many	TRBV20-1	SAVPGSTQETQY